The sequence of this TCR beta chain was determined in a study of cytotoxic CD8 clonotypes in ibrutinib-treated CLL. At the level of the study: Included were about 11 relapsed/refractory and over 14 treatment-naive patients, of whom about 18 were IGHV unmutated. Sequenced samples delivered averages of roughly 260,000 productive templates and around 90,000 productive rearrangements. Study results and limitations: There were differences in sampling times between sustained-remission and progressing patients.

Repertoires were generated with immunoSEQ multiplex PCR, while TCRdb's copy carries only in-frame clones and drops some. This sample has around 92,000 clones, with approximately 71% found just once. On this clone: Its antigen is not known.

After removal of 7 bases from V and 4 bases from J, the junction contained 9 bases not matched to a gene. Germline V lookup: CDR1 MNHEY, CDR2 SVGAGI. The CDR3 consists of 14 residues. The TCR sequence derives from a human donor with chronic lymphocytic leukemia. The sample here was PBMCs, taken after 24 months of ibrutinib treatment. The J gene is TRBJ2-7, the V gene TRBV6-5; 8 bases are shared with TRBD1. The DNA for the CDR3 is TGTGCCAGCACCACGCGGGACAGGCTGTACGAGCAGTACTTC. This sequence encodes CASTTRDRLYEQYF.